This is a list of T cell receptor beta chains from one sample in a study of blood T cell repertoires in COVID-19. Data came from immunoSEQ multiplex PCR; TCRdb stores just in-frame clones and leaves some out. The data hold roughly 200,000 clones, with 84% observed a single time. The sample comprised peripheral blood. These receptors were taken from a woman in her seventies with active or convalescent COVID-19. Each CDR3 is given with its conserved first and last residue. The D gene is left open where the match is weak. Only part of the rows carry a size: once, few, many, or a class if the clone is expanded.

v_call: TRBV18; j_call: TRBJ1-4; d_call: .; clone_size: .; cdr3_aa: CASSPQQENEKLFF; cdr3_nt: TGTGCCAGCTCACCGCAACAGGAGAATGAAAAACTGTTTTTT
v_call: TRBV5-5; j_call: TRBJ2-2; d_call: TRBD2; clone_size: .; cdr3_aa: CASSLSPGGTAGELFF; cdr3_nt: TGTGCCAGCAGCTTGTCTCCGGGAGGTACCGCCGGGGAGCTGTTTTTT
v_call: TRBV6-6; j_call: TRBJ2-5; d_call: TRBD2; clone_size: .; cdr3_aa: CASSIGRAGEETQYF; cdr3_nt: TGTGCCAGCAGTATCGGGAGAGCGGGGGAAGAGACCCAGTACTTC
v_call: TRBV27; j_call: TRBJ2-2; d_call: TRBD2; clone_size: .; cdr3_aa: CASTTSGRVSTGELFF; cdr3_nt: TGTGCCAGCACCACTAGCGGGAGAGTCAGCACCGGGGAGCTGTTTTTT
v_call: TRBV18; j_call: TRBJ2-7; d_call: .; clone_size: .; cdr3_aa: CASSPVGEPYEQYF; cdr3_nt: TGTGCCAGCTCACCAGTAGGGGAACCCTACGAGCAGTACTTC
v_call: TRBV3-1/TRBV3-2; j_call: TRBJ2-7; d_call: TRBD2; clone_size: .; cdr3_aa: CASSPSSGSTYEQYF; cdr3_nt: TGTGCCAGCAGCCCCTCTAGCGGGAGTACCTACGAGCAGTACTTC
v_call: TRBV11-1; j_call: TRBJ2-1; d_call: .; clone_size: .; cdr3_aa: CASSLIRTAAGGEQFF; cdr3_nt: TGTGCCAGCAGCTTAATAAGGACTGCCGCCGGGGGTGAGCAGTTCTTC
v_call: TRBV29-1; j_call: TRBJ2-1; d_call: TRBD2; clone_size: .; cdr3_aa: CSATRTSGRTNNEQFF; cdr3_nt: TGCAGCGCTACACGGACTAGCGGGAGAACTAACAATGAGCAGTTCTTC
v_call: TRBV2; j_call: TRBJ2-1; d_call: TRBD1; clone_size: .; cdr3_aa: CASRGDRGLDNEQFF; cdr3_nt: TGTGCCAGCAGGGGGGACAGGGGCCTTGACAATGAGCAGTTCTTC
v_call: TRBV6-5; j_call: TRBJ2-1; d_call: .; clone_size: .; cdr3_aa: CASTRQSSIEQFF; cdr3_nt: TGTGCCAGCACCCGACAGTCAAGCATTGAGCAGTTCTTC
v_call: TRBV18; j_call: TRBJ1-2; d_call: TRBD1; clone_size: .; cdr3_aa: CASSPGQGPNYGYTF; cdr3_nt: TGTGCCAGCTCACCCGGACAGGGCCCTAACTATGGCTACACCTTC
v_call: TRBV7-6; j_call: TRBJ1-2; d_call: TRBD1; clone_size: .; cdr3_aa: CASTAGGGIGYTF; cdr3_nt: TGTGCCAGCACCGCAGGGGGCGGAATAGGCTACACCTTC
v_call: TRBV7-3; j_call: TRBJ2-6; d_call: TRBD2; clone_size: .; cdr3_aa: CASSLIGGFGAASGANVLTF; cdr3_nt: TGTGCCAGCAGCTTAATCGGGGGGTTCGGGGCCGCCTCTGGGGCCAACGTCCTGACTTTC
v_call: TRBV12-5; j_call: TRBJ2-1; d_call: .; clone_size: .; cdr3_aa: CASGLAPGAGFEQFF; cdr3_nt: TGTGCTAGTGGTTTGGCTCCAGGGGCAGGATTTGAGCAGTTCTTC
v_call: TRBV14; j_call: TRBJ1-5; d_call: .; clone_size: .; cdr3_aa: CASSQGRDSNQPQHF; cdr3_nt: TGTGCCAGCAGCCAGGGGCGGGATAGCAATCAGCCCCAGCATTTT
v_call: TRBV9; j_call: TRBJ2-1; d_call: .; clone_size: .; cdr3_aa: CASSVGAGRDEQFF; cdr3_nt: TGTGCCAGCAGCGTAGGGGCGGGAAGGGATGAGCAGTTCTTC
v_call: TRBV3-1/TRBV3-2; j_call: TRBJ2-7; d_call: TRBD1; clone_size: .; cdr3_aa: CASSFTGTGSHEQYF; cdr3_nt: TGTGCCAGCAGCTTTACCGGGACAGGGTCCCACGAGCAGTACTTC
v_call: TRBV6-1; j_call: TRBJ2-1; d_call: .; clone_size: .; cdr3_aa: CASSSQGTYNEQFF; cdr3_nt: TGTGCCAGCAGTTCCCAGGGAACCTACAATGAGCAGTTCTTC
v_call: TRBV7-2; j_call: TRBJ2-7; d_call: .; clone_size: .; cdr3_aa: CASSLVANYEQYF; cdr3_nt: TGTGCCAGCAGCTTAGTAGCGAACTACGAGCAGTACTTC
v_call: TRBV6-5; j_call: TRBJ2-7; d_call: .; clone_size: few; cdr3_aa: CASSNNRVPGDEQYF; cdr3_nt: TGTGCCAGCAGTAACAACAGGGTACCTGGAGACGAGCAGTACTTC
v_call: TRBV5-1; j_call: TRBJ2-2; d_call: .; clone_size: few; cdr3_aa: CASSVQDTGELFF; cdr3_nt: TGCGCCAGCAGTGTCCAGGACACCGGGGAGCTGTTTTTT
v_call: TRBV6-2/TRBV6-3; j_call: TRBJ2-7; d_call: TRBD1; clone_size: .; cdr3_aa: CASSNDRGLWDEQYF; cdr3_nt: TGTGCCAGCAGTAACGACAGGGGGCTTTGGGACGAGCAGTACTTC
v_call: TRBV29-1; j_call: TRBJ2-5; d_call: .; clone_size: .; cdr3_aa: CSVDLVRGETQYF; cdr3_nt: TGCAGCGTTGATTTAGTTCGGGGGGAGACCCAGTACTTC
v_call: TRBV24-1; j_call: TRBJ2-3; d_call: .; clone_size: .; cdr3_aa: CATSDRADTQYF; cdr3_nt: TGTGCCACCAGTGATCGGGCAGATACGCAGTATTTT
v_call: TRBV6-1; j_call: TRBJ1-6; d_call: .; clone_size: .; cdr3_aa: CASSDRVGNSPLHF; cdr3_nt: TGTGCCAGCAGTGACAGGGTCGGTAATTCACCCCTCCACTTT
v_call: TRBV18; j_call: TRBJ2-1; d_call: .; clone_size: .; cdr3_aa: CASSQEQGSNEQFF; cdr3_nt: TGTGCCAGCTCACAAGAACAGGGTAGCAATGAGCAGTTCTTC
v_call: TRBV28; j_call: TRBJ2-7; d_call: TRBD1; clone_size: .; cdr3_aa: CASSATGGSAYEQYF; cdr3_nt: TGTGCCAGCAGTGCCACAGGGGGTAGCGCCTACGAGCAGTACTTC
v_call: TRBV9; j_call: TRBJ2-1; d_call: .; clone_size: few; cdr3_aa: CASSVGSSYEQFF; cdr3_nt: TGTGCCAGCAGCGTAGGTTCTAGCTATGAGCAGTTCTTC
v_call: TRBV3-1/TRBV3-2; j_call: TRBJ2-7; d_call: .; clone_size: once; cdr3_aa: CASSQFRTTGDYEQYF; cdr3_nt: TGTGCCAGCAGCCAATTCCGGACTACAGGGGACTACGAGCAGTACTTC
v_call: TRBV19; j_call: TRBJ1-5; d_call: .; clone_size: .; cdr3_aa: CASSVGGLRPQHF; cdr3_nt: TGTGCCAGTAGTGTCGGTGGTCTCCGTCCCCAGCATTTT
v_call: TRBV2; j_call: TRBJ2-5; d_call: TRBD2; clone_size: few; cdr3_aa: CASSVSGSGIETQYF; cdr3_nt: TGTGCCAGCAGCGTAAGCGGGAGCGGCATAGAGACCCAGTACTTC
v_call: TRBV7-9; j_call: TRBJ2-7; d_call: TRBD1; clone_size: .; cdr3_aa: CASSTTGHEQYF; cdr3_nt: TGTGCCAGCAGCACGACAGGGCACGAGCAGTACTTC
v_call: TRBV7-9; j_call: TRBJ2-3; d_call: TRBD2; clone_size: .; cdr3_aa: CASSPRSGSDADTQYF; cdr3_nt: TGTGCCAGCAGCCCCCGTAGCGGGAGTGATGCAGATACGCAGTATTTT
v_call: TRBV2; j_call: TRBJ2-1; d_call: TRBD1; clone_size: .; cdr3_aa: CASSSRQGINEQFF; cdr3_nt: TGTGCCAGCAGTTCGAGACAGGGGATTAATGAGCAGTTCTTC
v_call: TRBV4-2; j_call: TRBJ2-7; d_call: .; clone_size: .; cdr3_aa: CASSQDRASSYEQYF; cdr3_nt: TGTGCCAGCAGCCAAGATAGGGCTAGCAGCTACGAGCAGTACTTC
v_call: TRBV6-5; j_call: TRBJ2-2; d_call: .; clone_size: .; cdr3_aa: CASTLTPTNTGELFF; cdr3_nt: TGTGCCAGCACCCTGACTCCAACGAACACCGGGGAGCTGTTTTTT
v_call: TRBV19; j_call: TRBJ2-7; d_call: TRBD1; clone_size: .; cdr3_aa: CASSPDRTGIYYEQYF; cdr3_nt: TGTGCCAGTAGTCCGGACAGGACGGGGATTTACTACGAGCAGTACTTC
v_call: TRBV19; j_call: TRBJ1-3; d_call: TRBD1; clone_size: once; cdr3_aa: CASSIGQGAGNTIYF; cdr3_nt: TGTGCCAGTAGTATTGGACAGGGGGCTGGAAACACCATATATTTT
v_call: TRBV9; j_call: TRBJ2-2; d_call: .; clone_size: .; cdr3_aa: CASSATLGAGELFF; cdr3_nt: TGTGCCAGCAGCGCAACCTTAGGGGCCGGGGAGCTGTTTTTT
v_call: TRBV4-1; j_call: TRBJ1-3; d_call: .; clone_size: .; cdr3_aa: CASSQHSGNTIYF; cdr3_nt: TGCGCCAGCAGCCAACACAGTGGAAACACCATATATTTT
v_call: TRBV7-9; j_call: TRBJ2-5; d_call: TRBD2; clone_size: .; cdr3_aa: CASSLTSGRQETQYF; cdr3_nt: TGTGCCAGCAGCTTGACTAGCGGGCGCCAAGAGACCCAGTACTTC
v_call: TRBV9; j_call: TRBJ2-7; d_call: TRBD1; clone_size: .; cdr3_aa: CASSVGTGAVSEQYF; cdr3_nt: TGTGCCAGCAGCGTAGGGACAGGGGCAGTCAGCGAGCAGTACTTC
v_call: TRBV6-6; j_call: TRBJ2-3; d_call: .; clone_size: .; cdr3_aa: CASSQLTDTQYF; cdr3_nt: TGTGCCAGCAGTCAACTAACAGATACGCAGTATTTT
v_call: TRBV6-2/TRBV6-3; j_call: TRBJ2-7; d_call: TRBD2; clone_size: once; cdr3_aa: CASTPRGLAGGSEQYF; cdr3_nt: TGTGCCAGCACCCCCCGGGGACTAGCGGGAGGTAGTGAGCAGTACTTC